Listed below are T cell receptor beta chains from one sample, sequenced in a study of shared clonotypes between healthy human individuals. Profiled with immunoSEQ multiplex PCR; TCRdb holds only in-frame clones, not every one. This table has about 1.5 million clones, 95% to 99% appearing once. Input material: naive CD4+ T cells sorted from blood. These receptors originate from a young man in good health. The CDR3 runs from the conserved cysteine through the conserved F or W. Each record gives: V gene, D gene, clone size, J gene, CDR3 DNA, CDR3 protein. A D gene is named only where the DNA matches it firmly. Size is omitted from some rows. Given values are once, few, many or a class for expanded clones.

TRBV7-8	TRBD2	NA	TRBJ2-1	TGTGCCAGCACCGTGACTAGCGCCTACAATGAGCAGTTCTTC	CASTVTSAYNEQFF
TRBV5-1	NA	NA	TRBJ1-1	TGCGCCAGCAGCTTGGAGCCAGGGAGGAACACTGAAGCTTTCTTT	CASSLEPGRNTEAFF
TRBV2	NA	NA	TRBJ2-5	TGTGCCAGCATGGGGATGGAGACCCAGTACTTC	CASMGMETQYF
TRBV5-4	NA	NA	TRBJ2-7	TGTGCCAGCAGCTTGGACGTCTACGAGCAGTACTTC	CASSLDVYEQYF
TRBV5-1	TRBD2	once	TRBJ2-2	TGCGCCAGCAGCTTAATAGCGGGAGTGGTTACCGGGGAGCTGTTTTTT	CASSLIAGVVTGELFF
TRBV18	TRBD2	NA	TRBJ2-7	TGTGCCAGCTCACCAGCGGGAGGGGACAACGAGCAGTACTTC	CASSPAGGDNEQYF
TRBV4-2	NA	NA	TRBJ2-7	TGTGCCAGCAGCGTACTTCCGGGACAATCCTACGAGCAGTACTTC	CASSVLPGQSYEQYF
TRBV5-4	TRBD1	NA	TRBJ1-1	TGTGCCAGCAGCTTCGGACAGGTGGACACTGAAGCTTTCTTT	CASSFGQVDTEAFF
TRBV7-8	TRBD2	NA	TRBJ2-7	TGTGCCAGCAGCCCGACTAGCGGGAGGACCTACGAGCAGTACTTC	CASSPTSGRTYEQYF
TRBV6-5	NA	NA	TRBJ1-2	TGTGCCAGCAGCCGTGACAGAATCCCTAACTATGGCTACACCTTC	CASSRDRIPNYGYTF
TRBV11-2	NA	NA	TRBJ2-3	TGTGCCAGCGGATCGGGGGATACGCAGTATTTT	CASGSGDTQYF
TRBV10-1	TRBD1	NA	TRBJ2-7	TGCGCCAGCAGTGATCCCAGACAGGGAACCTACGAGCAGTACTTC	CASSDPRQGTYEQYF
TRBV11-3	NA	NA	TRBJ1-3	TGTGCCAGCAGCTTCCAAGCCGGACTGAGGACTGGAAACACCATATATTTT	CASSFQAGLRTGNTIYF
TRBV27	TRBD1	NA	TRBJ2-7	TGTGCCAGCACCCTCAGACAGGGACCATCCTACGAGCAGTACTTC	CASTLRQGPSYEQYF
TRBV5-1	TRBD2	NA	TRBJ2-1	TGCGCCAGCAGCTCCGGACTAGCGGGAGTAGGGGAGCAGTTCTTC	CASSSGLAGVGEQFF
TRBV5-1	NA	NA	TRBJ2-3	TGCGCCAGCAGCTTGGACCGCCGCACAGATACGCAGTATTTT	CASSLDRRTDTQYF
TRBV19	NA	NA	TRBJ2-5	TGTGCCAGTAGATTCTCTAGGGGCCAAGAGACCCAGTACTTC	CASRFSRGQETQYF
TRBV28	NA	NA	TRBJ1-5	TGTGCCAGCAGTTTATTGGACAGCAATCAGCCCCAGCATTTT	CASSLLDSNQPQHF
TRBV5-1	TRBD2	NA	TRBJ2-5	TGCGCCAGCAGCTCGTCACTAGCGGGGATTAACATGGCCCAGTACTTC	CASSSSLAGINMAQYF
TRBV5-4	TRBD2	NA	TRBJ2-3	TGTGCCAGCAGCAAGTTCCTAGCGGGGCAAAGCACAGATACGCAGTATTTT	CASSKFLAGQSTDTQYF
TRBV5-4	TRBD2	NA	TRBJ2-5	TGTGCCAGCAGGCCGACTAGCGGGGAATCCCAAGAGACCCAGTACTTC	CASRPTSGESQETQYF
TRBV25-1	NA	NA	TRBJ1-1	TGTGCCAGCAGTCCCCCAGGGGACACTGAAGCTTTCTTT	CASSPPGDTEAFF
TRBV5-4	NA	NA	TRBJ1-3	TGTGCCAGCAGCTTGCGGCAGGAGTCTGGAAACACCATATATTTT	CASSLRQESGNTIYF
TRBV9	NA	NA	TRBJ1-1	TGTGCCAGCAGCGTTGACACCGTAGGCACTGAAGCTTTCTTT	CASSVDTVGTEAFF
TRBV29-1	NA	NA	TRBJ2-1	TGCAGCGTTGTATTAGGACCCCTATACAATGAGCAGTTCTTC	CSVVLGPLYNEQFF
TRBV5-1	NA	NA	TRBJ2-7	TGCGCCAGCAGCTTGGGTCAGGGTAACGAGCAGTACTTC	CASSLGQGNEQYF
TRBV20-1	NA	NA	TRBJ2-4	TGCAGTGCTAGAGCCAAAAACATTCAGTACTTC	CSARAKNIQYF
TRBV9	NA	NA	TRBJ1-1	TGTGCCAGCAGCGTAGGGCCAGGGTCGTACACTGAAGCTTTCTTT	CASSVGPGSYTEAFF
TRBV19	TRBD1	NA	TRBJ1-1	TGTGCCAGTAGGAAAATCGGGACAGGGGATAACACTGAAGCTTTCTTT	CASRKIGTGDNTEAFF
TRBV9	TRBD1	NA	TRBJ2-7	TGTGCCAGCAGCCCCCAATCAAATTCCCCGGGACAGGGGGACTACGAGCAGTACTTC	CASSPQSNSPGQGDYEQYF
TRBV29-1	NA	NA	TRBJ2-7	TGCAGCGTTAAGACTAGTCTGCAGTACTTC	CSVKTSLQYF
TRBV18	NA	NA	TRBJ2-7	TGTGCCAGCTCACCGGGGTCCTACGAGCAGTACTTC	CASSPGSYEQYF
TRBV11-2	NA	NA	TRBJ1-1	TGTGCCAGCAGTCAAAATTTGAACACTGAAGCTTTCTTT	CASSQNLNTEAFF
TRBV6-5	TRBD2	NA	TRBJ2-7	TGTGCCAGCAGGTCGCTAGCGGGATCTGACGAGCAGTACTTC	CASRSLAGSDEQYF
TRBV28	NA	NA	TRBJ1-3	TGTGCCAGCAGCCTCTCCGGGGGGATGTTTATCGCTGGAAACACCATATATTTT	CASSLSGGMFIAGNTIYF
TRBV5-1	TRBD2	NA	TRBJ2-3	TGCGCCAGCAGCTCGAGGCTAGCGGGAGCATCCGATACGCAGTATTTT	CASSSRLAGASDTQYF
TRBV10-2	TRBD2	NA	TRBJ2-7	TGCGCCAGCATTCGGATGGCGGGGGGTCTCTCCTACGAGCAGTACTTC	CASIRMAGGLSYEQYF
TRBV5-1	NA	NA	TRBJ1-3	TGCGCCAGCAGCTTGGCATCCGCACAAGGACTCGGAAACACCATATATTTT	CASSLASAQGLGNTIYF
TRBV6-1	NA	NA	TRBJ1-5	TGTGCCAGCAGTGAAGCCGGCAGCCATCAGCCCCAGCATTTT	CASSEAGSHQPQHF
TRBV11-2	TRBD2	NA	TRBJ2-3	TGTGCCAGCAGCTTAGAAATTAGCGGGAACACAGATACGCAGTATTTT	CASSLEISGNTDTQYF
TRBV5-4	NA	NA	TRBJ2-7	TGTGCCAGCAGTAGAGCTTCGGGAATGGTTACCTACGAGCAGTACTTC	CASSRASGMVTYEQYF
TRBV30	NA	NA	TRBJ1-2	TGTGCCTGGAAGATGACAGGCATTAACTATGGCTACACCTTC	CAWKMTGINYGYTF
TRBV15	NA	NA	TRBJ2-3	TGTGCCACCAGCAGAAGACTAGTACCATCGGGGGCCGACACAGATACGCAGTATTTT	CATSRRLVPSGADTDTQYF
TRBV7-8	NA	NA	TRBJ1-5	TGTGCCAGCAGCCCACGGGCGGTTCAGCCCCAGCATTTT	CASSPRAVQPQHF
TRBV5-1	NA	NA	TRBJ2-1	TGCGCCAGCAGCGCGGATCCAGGGGATGGGGGGCAGTTCTTC	CASSADPGDGGQFF
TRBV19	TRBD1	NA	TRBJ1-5	TGTGCCAGTAGTGACCTTAGACAGGGTAATAGCAATCAGCCCCAGCATTTT	CASSDLRQGNSNQPQHF
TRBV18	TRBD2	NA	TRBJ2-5	TGTGCCAGCTCACCCGGCGAACTAGCGGGACTAGAGACCCAGTACTTC	CASSPGELAGLETQYF
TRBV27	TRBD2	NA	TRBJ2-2	TGTGCCAGCACAGCTAGCGGGAGAACATACGGGGAGCTGTTTTTT	CASTASGRTYGELFF
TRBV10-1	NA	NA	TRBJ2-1	TGCGCCAGCAGTGACCTCCGGGGCAGGGTCAATGAGCAGTTCTTC	CASSDLRGRVNEQFF
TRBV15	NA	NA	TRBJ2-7	TGTGCCACCAGCAGGACTGCTTCCTACGAGCAGTACTTC	CATSRTASYEQYF
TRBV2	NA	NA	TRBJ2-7	TGTGCCAGCACGACGGCCAGATACTCCTACGAGCAGTACTTC	CASTTARYSYEQYF
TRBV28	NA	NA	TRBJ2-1	TGTGCCAGCAGCTCTATTACTAGATTTACCTACAATGAGCAGTTCTTC	CASSSITRFTYNEQFF
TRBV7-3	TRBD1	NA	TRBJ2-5	TGTGCCAGCAGCTCCGGGACAGGGGGCTATGAGACCCAGTACTTC	CASSSGTGGYETQYF
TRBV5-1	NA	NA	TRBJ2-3	TGCGCCAGCAGCTTGGCCGGGGCAGGGACAGATACGCAGTATTTT	CASSLAGAGTDTQYF